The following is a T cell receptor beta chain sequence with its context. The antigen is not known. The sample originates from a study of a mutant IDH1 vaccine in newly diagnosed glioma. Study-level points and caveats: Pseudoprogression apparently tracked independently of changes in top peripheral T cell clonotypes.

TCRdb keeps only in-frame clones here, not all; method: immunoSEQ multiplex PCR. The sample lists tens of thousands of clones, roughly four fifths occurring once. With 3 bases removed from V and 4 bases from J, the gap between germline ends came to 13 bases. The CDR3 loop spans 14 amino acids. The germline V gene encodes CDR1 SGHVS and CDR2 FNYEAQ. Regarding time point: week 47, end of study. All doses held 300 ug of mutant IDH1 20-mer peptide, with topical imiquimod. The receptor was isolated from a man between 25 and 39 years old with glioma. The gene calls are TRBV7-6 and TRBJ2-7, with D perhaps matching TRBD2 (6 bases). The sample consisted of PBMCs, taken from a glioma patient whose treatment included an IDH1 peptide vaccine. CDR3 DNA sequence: TGTGCCAGCAGCTTTGGCCCAGGAGGGTACGAGCAGTACTTC. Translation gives CASSFGPGGYEQYF.